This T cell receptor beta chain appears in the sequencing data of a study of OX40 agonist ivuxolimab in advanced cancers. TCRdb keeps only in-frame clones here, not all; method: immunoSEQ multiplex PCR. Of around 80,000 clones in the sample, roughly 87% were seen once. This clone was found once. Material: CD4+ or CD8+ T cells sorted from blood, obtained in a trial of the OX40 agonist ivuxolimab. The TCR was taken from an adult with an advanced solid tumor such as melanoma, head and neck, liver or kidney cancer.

The CDR3 here is CASSPGGRIEAFF. The CDR3 bases are TGTGCCAGTAGTCCTGGGGGGAGGATTGAAGCTTTCTTT. The chain combines TRBV19 with TRBJ1-1, with D possibly matching TRBD1 (5 bases). This CDR3 is 13 amino acids long. V dropped 5 bases and J dropped 7 bases, with 14 bases sitting between them. Germline CDR1 LNHDA, CDR2 SQIVND (reference sequence).